What follows are 5 T cell receptor beta chains derived from one specimen sequenced in a study of blood T cell repertoires in COVID-19. This table comes from immunoSEQ multiplex PCR, and its TCRdb copy is limited to in-frame clones, with some not included. The sample lists approximately 220,000 clones, roughly 80% occurring once. The sequencing input was peripheral blood. The origin of the receptors is an older woman with acute or convalescent COVID-19.

The chain has TRBV7-9 and TRBJ2-3; 9 positions match TRBD1. The V segment lost 5 bases and the J segment 2 bases; nucleotides outside the gene matches: 8. This CDR3 has 16 amino acids. Looked up from germline, CDR1 is SEHNR and CDR2 is FQNEAQ (reference sequence). The CDR3 nucleotides are TGTGCCAGCAGCCCGGGCGGGACAGGGTACACAGATACGCAGTATTTT. Residues: CASSPGGTGYTDTQYF. Together with reference TRBV7-9 and TRBJ2-3, the CDR3 gives the full variable domain: DTGVSQNPRHKITKRGQNVTFRCDPISEHNRLYWYRQTLGQGPEFLTYFQNEAQLEKSRLLSDRFSAERPKGSFSTLEIQRTEQGDSAMYLCASSPGGTGYTDTQYFGPGTRLTVL.

This sequence joins TRBV7-3 and TRBJ2-7; TRBD2 is a possible D gene (5 bases). Trimming removed 5 bases at V and 5 bases at J, with 19 bases between. This CDR3 is built from 15 residues. CDR1 SGHTA and CDR2 FQGTGA come from the germline V gene. The CDR3 DNA follows: TGTGCCAGCAGCCCCTTTGGTCGGGGAATGGACGAGCAGTACTTC. Amino acid sequence: CASSPFGRGMDEQYF.

The chain has TRBV12-5 and TRBJ2-1, with TRBD2 identical over 9 bases. Germline values: CDR1 LGHNT, CDR2 FRNRAP. CDR3 size: 16 residues. V was clipped by 0 bases and J by 4 bases; unmatched bases: 4. For the CDR3, the DNA is TGTGCTAGTGGTTTGGTACGAAGCGGGGGGTACAATGAGCAGTTCTTC. The encoded protein is CASGLVRSGGYNEQFF.

The J gene is TRBJ1-6, the V gene TRBV9; 7 bases map to TRBD1. There are 16 residues in the CDR3. Germline trimming cut 3 bases from V and 5 bases from J; bases unmatched to any gene: 8. Germline assignment: CDR1 SGDLS and CDR2 YYNGEE. Here the CDR3 DNA reads TGTGCCAGCAGCGCAGAGGACAGGTTCAATAATTCACCCCTCCACTTT. Protein product: CASSAEDRFNNSPLHF.

The V call is TRBV5-1, the J call TRBJ2-2; 9 positions match TRBD1. This CDR3 has 15 residues. CDR1 is SGHRS and CDR2 is YFSETQ in the germline V gene. Germline trimming cut 4 bases from V and 7 bases from J; bases unmatched to any gene: 8. This chain's CDR3 is CASSVGQGPLGELFF. The DNA of the CDR3 is TGCGCCAGCAGCGTGGGACAGGGTCCTCTCGGGGAGCTGTTTTTT.